The clone carrying this T cell receptor (beta chain) has just one count. These data originate in a study of tumor T cells in aggressive B-cell lymphoma. Sequencing was performed with immunoSEQ multiplex PCR; in TCRdb, only in-frame clones are kept and a portion is missing. In the table there are 3,100 or so clones, about 90% of which are singletons. V lost 4 bases and J 5 bases, leaving 20 bases between the germline ends. The CDR3 totals 16 residues. Per germline, CDR1 MNHEY and CDR2 SMNVEV (reference sequence). The clonotype originates from an adult with diffuse large B cell lymphoma. The chain uses TRBV27 and TRBJ1-2; possible D gene TRBD1, 5 bases. The sequencing input was tumor tissue. The DNA for the CDR3 is TGTGCCAGCAGTTACAGGCTAAACACCTACCTATATGGCTACACCTTC. Encoded protein: CASSYRLNTYLYGYTF.